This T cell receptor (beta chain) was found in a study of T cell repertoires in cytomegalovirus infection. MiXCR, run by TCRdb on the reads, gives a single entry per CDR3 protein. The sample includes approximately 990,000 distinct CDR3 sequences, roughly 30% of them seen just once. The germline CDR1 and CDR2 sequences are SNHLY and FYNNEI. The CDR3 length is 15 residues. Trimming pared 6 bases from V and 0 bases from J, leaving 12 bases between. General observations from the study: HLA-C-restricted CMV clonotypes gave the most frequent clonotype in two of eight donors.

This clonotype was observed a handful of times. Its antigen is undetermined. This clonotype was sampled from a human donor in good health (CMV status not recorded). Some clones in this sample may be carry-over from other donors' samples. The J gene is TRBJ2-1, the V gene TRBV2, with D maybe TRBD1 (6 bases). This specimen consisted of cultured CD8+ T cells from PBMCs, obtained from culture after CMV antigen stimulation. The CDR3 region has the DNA TGTGCCAGCAGGGCTGGACAGACCTCCTACAATGAGCAGTTCTTC. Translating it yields CASRAGQTSYNEQFF.